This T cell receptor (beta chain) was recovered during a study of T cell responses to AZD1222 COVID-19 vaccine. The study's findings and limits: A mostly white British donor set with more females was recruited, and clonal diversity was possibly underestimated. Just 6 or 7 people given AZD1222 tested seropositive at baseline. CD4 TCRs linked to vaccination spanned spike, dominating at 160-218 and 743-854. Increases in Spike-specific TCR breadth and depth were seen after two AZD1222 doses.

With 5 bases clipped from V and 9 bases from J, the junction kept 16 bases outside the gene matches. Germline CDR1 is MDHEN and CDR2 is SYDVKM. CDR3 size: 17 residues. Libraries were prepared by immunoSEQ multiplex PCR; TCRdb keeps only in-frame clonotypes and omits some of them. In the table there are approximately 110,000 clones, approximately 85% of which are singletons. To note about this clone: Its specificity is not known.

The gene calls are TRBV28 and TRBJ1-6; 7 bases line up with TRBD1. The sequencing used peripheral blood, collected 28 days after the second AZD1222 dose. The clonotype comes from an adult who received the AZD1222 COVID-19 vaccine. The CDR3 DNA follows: TGTGCCAGCAGTCGGAGGGGGACAGCCATATGGGGTTCACCCCTCCACTTT. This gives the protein CASSRRGTAIWGSPLHF.